Listed below are T cell receptor beta chains from one sample, sequenced in a study of shared clonotypes between healthy human individuals. Sequenced by immunoSEQ multiplex PCR; TCRdb stores in-frame clones only, minus some. Of 2 million to 2.5 million clones in the sample, 95% were seen once. The sequencing sample was made of naive CD4+ T cells sorted from blood. Source of these receptors: a man aged 18-30 years in good health. CDR3s include the opening cysteine and the closing phenylalanine or tryptophan. The D gene is left open where the match is weak. Expanded clones get a size class; other rows say once, few or many, or leave the size out.

>TRBV5-1|once|TRBJ1-2|TRBD1
TGCGCCAGCAGCTTATCAGGGGGCGGCTCCCACTATGGCTACACCTTC
CASSLSGGGSHYGYTF
>TRBV11-2|.|TRBJ2-7|.
TGTGCCAGCAGCTTAGATCTGTGGCAGTACGAGCAGTACTTC
CASSLDLWQYEQYF
>TRBV6-6|.|TRBJ1-6|.
TGTGCCAGCAGTAGGGAGAATTCACCCCTCCACTTT
CASSRENSPLHF
>TRBV6-6|.|TRBJ1-3|TRBD1
TGTGCCAGCAGTTCCCTAGGGACAGATGGAAACACCATATATTTT
CASSSLGTDGNTIYF
>TRBV6-1|.|TRBJ2-3|TRBD2
TGTGCCAGCAGTGAGGCAACTAGCGGGGGTGTCACAGATACGCAGTATTTT
CASSEATSGGVTDTQYF
>TRBV19|.|TRBJ1-3|.
TGTGCCAGTAATAGGGCCGACTCTGGAAACACCATATATTTT
CASNRADSGNTIYF
>TRBV28|.|TRBJ1-2|.
TGTGCCAGCAGTTTTCAGGGCTATGGCTACACCTTC
CASSFQGYGYTF
>TRBV25-1|once|TRBJ1-2|.
TGTGCCAGCAGGGGAAATGAAGGGGCCCGGGACTATGGCTACACCTTC
CASRGNEGARDYGYTF
>TRBV28|.|TRBJ2-5|TRBD2
TGTGCCAGCAAGCTAGCGGGGGGGAGGGAGACCCAGTACTTC
CASKLAGGRETQYF
>TRBV2|.|TRBJ1-1|.
TGTGCCAGCAGTAGCCAGGGTATGAACACTGAAGCTTTCTTT
CASSSQGMNTEAFF
>TRBV5-6|.|TRBJ2-7|.
TGTGCCAGCAGCTTCGCAGGGGCCTACGAGCAGTACTTC
CASSFAGAYEQYF
>TRBV6-5|.|TRBJ1-4|.
TGTGCCAGCAGACGCGATGAAAAACTGTTTTTT
CASRRDEKLFF
>TRBV27|.|TRBJ2-7|.
TGTGCCAGCAGTTCCCAGGGACCGAGTCACGGCTACGAGCAGTACTTC
CASSSQGPSHGYEQYF
>TRBV5-4|.|TRBJ1-5|.
TGTGCCAGCAGCTTGGAAGCGGAACAGCCCCAGCATTTT
CASSLEAEQPQHF
>TRBV5-4|once|TRBJ1-6|.
TGTGCCAGCAGCTTGAGCGACAGTAATTCACCCCTCCACTTT
CASSLSDSNSPLHF
>TRBV2|.|TRBJ2-5|.
TGTGCCAGCAGTTTAGGCCAGGACTGGCAAGAGACCCAGTACTTC
CASSLGQDWQETQYF
>TRBV28|.|TRBJ2-1|TRBD2
TGTGCCAGCAGTTTGGGCCCCCATAGCGGGGGGCCGGGCGCTGAGCAGTTCTTC
CASSLGPHSGGPGAEQFF
>TRBV4-2|.|TRBJ1-1|TRBD1
TGTGCCAGCAGACAAGTGGGGGGACAGGGGAAATACGAAGCTTTCTTT
CASRQVGGQGKYEAFF
>TRBV7-6|.|TRBJ1-2|.
TGTGCCAGCAGCTTAGAACGGGACTATGGCTACACCTTC
CASSLERDYGYTF
>TRBV30|.|TRBJ1-2|TRBD1
TGTGCCTGGACTGGGGACAGGATGAACTATGGCTACACCTTC
CAWTGDRMNYGYTF
>TRBV28|.|TRBJ2-5|TRBD2
TGTGCCAGCAGTATGGGACTAGCGGTCCCAAACCAAGAGACCCAGTACTTC
CASSMGLAVPNQETQYF
>TRBV27|.|TRBJ2-1|TRBD2
TGTGCCAGCAGTACCCCCGGACTAGCGGGATCCTACAATGAGCAGTTCTTC
CASSTPGLAGSYNEQFF
>TRBV29-1|.|TRBJ1-1|.
TGCAGCGTTGAGCCCTTGAGGGATCGCACTGAAGCTTTCTTT
CSVEPLRDRTEAFF